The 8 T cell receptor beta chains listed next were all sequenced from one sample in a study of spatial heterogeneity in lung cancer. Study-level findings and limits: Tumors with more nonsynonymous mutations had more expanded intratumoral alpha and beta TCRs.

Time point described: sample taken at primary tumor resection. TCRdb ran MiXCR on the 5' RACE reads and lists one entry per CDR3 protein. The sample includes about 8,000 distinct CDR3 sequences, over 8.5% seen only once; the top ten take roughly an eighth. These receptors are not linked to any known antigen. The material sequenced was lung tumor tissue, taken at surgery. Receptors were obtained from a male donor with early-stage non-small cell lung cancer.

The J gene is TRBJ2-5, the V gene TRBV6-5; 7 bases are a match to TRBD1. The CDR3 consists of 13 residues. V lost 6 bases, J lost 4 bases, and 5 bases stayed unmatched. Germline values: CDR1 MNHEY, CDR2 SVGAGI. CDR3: CASRRQGRETQYF. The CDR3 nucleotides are TGTGCCAGCAGGCGACAGGGCAGAGAGACCCAGTACTTC.

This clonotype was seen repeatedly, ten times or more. In DNA form, the CDR3 reads TGCGCCAGCAGCCAAGCAGGGGGCCTTTACTATGGCTACACCTTC. Its translation: CASSQAGGLYYGYTF. The rearrangement joins TRBV4-1 to TRBJ1-2, with 8 bases aligning to TRBD1. CDR3 size: 15 residues. In germline, CDR1 is MGHRA, CDR2 YSYEKL. Unmatched junction bases numbered 4, after V lost 1 base and J lost 3 bases.

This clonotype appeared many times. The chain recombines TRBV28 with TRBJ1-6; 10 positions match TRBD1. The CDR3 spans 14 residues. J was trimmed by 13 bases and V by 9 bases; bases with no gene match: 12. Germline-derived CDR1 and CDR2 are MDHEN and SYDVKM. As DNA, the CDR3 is TGTGCCAGTCTCGTTCCGGGACAGGGGTCCCCCCTCCACTTT. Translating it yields CASLVPGQGSPLHF.

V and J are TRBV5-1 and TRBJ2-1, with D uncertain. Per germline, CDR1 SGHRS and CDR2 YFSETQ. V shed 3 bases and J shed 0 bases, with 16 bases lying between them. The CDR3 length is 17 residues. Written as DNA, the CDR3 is TGCGCCAGCAGCTCGCGCCCTGGGATTCCCTCCTACAATGAGCAGTTCTTC. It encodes CASSSRPGIPSYNEQFF.

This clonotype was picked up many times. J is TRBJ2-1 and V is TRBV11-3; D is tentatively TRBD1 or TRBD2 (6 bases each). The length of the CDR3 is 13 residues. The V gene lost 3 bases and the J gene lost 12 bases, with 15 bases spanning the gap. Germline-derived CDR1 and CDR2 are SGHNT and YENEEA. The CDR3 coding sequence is TGTGCCAGCAGCTTGGCGGGACACCATGGGCAGTTCTTC. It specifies CASSLAGHHGQFF.

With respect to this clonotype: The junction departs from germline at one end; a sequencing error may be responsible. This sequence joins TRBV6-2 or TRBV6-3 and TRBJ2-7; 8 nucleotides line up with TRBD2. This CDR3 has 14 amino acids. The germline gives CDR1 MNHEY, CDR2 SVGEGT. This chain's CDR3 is CACSPGLGSYEQYF. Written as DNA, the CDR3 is TGTGCCTGCAGTCCGGGACTAGGATCCTACGAGCAGTACTTC.

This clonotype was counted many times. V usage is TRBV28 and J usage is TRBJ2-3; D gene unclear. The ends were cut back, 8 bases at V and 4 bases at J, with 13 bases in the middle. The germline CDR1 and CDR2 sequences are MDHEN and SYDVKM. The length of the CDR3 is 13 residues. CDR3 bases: TGTGCCAGCCAGGAGCCGACACCAGATACGCAGTATTTT. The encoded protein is CASQEPTPDTQYF.

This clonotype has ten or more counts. In DNA, the CDR3 is TGTGCCAGCTCACTCGGGGGTATGCGAGAGACCCAGTACTTC. Its translation: CASSLGGMRETQYF. This sequence joins TRBV18 and TRBJ2-5; tentatively, D is TRBD2 (6 bases). V gave up 4 bases and J gave up 4 bases, with 13 bases separating them. The CDR3 loop spans 14 amino acids. Looked up from germline, CDR1 is KGHSH and CDR2 is LQKENI. Complete variable domain (other parts from reference TRBV18 and TRBJ2-5): NAGVMQNPRHLVRRRGQEARLRCSPMKGHSHVYWYRQLPEEGLKFMVYLQKENIIDESGMPKERFSAEFPKEGPSILRIQQVVRGDSAAYFCASSLGGMRETQYFGPGTRLLVL.